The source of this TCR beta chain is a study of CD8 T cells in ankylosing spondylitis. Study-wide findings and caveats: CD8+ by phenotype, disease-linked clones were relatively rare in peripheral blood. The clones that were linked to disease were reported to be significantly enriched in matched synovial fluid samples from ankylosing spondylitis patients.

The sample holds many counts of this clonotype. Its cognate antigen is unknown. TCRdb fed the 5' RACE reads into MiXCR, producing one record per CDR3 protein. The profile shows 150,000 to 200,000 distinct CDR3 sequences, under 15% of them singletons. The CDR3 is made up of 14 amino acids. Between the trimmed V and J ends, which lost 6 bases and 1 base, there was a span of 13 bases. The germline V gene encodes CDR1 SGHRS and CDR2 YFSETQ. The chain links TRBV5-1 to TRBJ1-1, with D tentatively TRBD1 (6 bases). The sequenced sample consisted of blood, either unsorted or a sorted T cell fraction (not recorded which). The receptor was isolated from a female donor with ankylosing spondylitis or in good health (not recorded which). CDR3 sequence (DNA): TGCGCCAGCAACCTGGACAGATCGAACACTGAAGCTTTCTTT. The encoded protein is CASNLDRSNTEAFF.